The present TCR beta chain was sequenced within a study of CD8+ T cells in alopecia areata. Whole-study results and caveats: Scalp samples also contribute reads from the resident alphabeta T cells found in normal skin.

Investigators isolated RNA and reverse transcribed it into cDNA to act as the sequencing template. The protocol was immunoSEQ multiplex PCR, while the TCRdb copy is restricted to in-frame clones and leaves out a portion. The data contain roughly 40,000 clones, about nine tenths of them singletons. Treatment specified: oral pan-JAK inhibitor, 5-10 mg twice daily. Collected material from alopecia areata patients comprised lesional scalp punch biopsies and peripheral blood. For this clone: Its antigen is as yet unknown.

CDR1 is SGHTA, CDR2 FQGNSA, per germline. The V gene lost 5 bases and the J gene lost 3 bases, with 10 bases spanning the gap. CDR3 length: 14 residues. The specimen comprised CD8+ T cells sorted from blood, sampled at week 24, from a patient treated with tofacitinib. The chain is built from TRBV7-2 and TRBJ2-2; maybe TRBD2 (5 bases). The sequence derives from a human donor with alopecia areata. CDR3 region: CASSAQDYTGELFF. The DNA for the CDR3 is TGTGCCAGCAGCGCCCAGGACTACACCGGGGAGCTGTTTTTT.